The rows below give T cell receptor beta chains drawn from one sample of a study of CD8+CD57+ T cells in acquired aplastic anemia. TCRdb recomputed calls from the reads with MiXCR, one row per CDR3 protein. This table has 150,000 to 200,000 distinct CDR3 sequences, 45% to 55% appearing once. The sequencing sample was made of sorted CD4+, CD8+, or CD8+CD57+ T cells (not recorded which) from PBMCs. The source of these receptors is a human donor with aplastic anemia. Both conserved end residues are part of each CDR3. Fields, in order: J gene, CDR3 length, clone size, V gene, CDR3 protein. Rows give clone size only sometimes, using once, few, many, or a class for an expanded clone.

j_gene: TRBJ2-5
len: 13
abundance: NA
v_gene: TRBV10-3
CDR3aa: CAISTGGQETQYF

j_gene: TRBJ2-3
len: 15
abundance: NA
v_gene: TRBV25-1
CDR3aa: CARDPLAGATDTQYF

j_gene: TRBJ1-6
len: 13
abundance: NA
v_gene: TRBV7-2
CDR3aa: CASSLTGATPLHF

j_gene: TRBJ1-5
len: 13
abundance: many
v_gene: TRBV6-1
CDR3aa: CASMTGANQPQHF

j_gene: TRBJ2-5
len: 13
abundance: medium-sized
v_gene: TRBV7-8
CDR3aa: CASSLGQQETQYF

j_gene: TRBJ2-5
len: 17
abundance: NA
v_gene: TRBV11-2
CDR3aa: CASSPPFGEASGETQYF

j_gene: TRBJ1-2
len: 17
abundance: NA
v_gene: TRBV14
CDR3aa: CASSQDITASFNYGYTF

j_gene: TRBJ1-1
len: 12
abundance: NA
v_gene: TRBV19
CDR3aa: CASSQQGYEAFF

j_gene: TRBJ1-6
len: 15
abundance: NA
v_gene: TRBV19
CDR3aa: CASMDDSSYNSPLHF

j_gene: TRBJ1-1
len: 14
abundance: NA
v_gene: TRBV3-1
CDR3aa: CASSPQVGVTEAFF

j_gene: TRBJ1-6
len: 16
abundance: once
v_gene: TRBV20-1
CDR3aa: CSASELFVRGNSPLHF

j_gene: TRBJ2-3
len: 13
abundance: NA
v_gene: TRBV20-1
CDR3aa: CNARSGVQITQYF

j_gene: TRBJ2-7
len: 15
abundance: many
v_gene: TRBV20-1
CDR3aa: CSASTSGGAVGEQYF

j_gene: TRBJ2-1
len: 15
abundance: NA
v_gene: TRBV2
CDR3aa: CASSLPPGTYNVQFF

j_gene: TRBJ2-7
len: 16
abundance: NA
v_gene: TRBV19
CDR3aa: CASRRTSGYDTYEQYF

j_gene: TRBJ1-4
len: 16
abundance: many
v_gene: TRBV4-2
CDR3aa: CASSQVTGSGREKLFF

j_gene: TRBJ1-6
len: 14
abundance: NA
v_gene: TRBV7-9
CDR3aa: CASSPSALGSPLHF

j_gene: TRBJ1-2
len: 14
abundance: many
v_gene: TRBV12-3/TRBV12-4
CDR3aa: CASSGQGLGYGYTF

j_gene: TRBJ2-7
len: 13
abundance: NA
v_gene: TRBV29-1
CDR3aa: CSVGGVGSYEQYF

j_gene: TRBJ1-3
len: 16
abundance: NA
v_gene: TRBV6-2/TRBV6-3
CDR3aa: CASSYKDRGLGNTIYF

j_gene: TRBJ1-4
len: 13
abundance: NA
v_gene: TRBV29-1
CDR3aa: CGVAGTGNEKLFF

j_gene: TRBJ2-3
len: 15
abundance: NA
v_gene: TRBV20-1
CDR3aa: CSAKAGTVSTDTQYF

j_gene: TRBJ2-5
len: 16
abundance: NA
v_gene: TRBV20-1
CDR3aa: CSARGGGRTLQETQYF

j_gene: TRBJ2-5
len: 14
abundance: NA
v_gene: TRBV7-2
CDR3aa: CASRRTGYQETQYF

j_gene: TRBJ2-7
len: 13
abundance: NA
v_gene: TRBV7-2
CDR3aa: CASSLVSSYEQYF

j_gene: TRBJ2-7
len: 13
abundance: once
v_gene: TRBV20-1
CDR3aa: CSATGEESYEQYF

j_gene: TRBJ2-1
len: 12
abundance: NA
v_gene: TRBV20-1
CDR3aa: CSAKTGGNEQFF

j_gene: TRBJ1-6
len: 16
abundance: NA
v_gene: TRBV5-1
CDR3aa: CASSLGSGTYNSPLHF

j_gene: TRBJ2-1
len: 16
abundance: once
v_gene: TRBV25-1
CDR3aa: CASSALAGGYGNEQFF

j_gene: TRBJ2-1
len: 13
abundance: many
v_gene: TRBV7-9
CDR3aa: CASSPRGPDEQFF

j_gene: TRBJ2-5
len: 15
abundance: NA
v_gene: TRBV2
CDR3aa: CASSERGIAGETQYF

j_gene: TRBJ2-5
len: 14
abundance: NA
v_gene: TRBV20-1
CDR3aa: CSAKTAGGRETQYF

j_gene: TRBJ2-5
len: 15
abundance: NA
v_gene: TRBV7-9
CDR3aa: CASSPRTGTGETQYF

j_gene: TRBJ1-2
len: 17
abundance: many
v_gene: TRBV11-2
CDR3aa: CASSLDGTPVSNYGYTF

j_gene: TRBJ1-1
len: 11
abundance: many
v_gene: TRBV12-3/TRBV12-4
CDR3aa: CASSGTDEAFF

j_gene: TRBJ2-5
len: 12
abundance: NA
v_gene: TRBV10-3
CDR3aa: CAIRENQETQYF

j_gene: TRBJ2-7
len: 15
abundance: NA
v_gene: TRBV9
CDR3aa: CASRRTSGRSGEQYF

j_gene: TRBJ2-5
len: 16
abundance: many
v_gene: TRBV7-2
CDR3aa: CASSATSGLAGETQYF

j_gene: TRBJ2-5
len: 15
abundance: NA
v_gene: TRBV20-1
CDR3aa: CSATPGTGEKETQYF

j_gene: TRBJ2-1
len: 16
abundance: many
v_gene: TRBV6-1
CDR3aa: CASAEYRTGLYNEQFF

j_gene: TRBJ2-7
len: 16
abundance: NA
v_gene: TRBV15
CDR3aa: CATSRDRGPSGYEQYF

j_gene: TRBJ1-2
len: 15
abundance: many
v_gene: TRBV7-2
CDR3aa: CASSPWGQLDYGYTF

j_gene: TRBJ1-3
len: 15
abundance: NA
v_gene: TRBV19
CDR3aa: CASSPQGGYGNTIYF

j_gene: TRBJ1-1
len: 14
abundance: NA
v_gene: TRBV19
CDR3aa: CASMGGQLNTEAFF

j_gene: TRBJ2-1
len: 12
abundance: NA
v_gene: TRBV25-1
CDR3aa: CASSDSRREQFF

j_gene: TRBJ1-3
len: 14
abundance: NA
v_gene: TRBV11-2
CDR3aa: CTSSLEVRGNTIYF

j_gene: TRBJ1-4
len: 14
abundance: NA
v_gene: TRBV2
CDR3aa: CACGGGEGIEKLFF

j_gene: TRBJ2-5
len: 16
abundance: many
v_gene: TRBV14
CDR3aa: CASSRLGRTGEETQYF

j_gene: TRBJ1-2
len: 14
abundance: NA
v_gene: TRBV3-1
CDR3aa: CASSPGGQGEGYTF

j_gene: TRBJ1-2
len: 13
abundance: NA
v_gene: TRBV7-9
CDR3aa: CASSDGQGDGYTF

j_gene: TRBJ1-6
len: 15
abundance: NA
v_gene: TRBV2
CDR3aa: CASSEAGTGGSPLHF

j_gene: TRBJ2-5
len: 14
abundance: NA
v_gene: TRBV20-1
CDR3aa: CSASRGGAQETQYF

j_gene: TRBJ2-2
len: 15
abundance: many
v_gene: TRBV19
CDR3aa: CASRRTGVDTGELFF

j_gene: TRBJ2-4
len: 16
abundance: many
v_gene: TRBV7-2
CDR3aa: CASSLEGALAKNIQYF

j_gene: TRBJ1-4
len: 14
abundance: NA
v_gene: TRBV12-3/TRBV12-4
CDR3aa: CASRPGKYNERLFF

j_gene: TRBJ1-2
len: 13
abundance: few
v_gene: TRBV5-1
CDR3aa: CASSLDRGLGYTF

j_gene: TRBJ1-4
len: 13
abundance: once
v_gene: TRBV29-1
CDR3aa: CSYNRGQGEKLFF